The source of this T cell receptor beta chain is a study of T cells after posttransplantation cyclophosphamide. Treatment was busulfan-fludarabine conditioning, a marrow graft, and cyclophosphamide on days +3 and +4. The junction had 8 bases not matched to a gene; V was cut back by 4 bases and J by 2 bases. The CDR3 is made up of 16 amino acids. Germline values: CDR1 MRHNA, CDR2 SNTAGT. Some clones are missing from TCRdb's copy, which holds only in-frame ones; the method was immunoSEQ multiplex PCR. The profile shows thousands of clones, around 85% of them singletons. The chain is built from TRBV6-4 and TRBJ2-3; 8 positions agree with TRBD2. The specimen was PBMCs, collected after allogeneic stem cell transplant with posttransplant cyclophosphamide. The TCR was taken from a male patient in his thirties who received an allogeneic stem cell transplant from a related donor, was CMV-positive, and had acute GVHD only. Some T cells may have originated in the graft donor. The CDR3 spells CASSAGAGASTDTQYF. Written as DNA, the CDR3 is TGTGCCAGCAGTGCCGGAGCGGGGGCCTCCACAGATACGCAGTATTTT.